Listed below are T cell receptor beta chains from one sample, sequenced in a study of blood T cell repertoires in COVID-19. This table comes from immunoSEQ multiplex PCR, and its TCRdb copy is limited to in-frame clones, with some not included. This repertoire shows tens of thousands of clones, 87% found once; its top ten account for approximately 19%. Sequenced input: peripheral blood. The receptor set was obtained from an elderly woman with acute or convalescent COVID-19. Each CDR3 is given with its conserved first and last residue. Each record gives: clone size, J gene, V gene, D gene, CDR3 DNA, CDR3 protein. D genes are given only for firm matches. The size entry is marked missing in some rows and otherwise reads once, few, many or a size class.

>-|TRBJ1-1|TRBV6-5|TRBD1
TGTGCCAGCAGGCCTCAGGGGGCTAGGACTGAAGCTTTCTTT
CASRPQGARTEAFF
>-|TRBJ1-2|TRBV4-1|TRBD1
TGCGCCAGCAGCCCACAGGGACAGGACCTCTATGGCTACACCTTC
CASSPQGQDLYGYTF
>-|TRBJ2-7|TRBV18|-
TGTGCCAGCTCACCAATTCCAGCGGGTGTCTCCTACGAGCAGTACTTC
CASSPIPAGVSYEQYF
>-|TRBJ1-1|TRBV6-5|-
TGTGCCAGCAGATCAGGTATGAACACTGAAGCTTTCTTT
CASRSGMNTEAFF
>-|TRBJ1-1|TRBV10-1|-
TGCGCCAGCAAAGAGAACCTGAACACTGAAGCTTTCTTT
CASKENLNTEAFF
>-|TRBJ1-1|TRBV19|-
TGTGCCAGCAGGCCCAGGGTAGGTCAGGTAGGAAATACTGAAGCTTTCTTT
CASRPRVGQVGNTEAFF
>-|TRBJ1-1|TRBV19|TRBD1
TGTGCCAGTAGTGGAGGGACAGGGGGGTACAACACTGAAGCTTTCTTT
CASSGGTGGYNTEAFF
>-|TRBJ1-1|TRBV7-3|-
TGTGCCAGCAGCTTAAATCTCCGGACTGAAGCTTTCTTT
CASSLNLRTEAFF
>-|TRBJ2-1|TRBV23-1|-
TGCGCCAGCACTCAATCGCCACAGTACTACAATGAGCAGTTCTTC
CASTQSPQYYNEQFF
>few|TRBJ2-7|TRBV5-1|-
TGCGCCAGCAGACGGACAGACTACGAGCAGTACTTC
CASRRTDYEQYF
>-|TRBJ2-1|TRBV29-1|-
TGCAGCGTCGGGTACGAGCGGTACAATGAGCAGTTCTTC
CSVGYERYNEQFF
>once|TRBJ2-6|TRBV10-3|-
TGTGCCACGCTACAGGAACTCACTGGGGCCAACGTCCTGACTTTC
CATLQELTGANVLTF
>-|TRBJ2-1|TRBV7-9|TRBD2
TGTGCCAGCAGAGGACTAGCGGGGTTTATTAATGAGCAGTTCTTC
CASRGLAGFINEQFF
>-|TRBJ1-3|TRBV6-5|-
TGTGCCAGCAGTTCCGTTATCGGAAACACCATATATTTT
CASSSVIGNTIYF
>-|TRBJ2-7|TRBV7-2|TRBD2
TGTGCCAGCAGCGCCCGACTAGCGGGAGCCCACGAGCAGTACTTC
CASSARLAGAHEQYF
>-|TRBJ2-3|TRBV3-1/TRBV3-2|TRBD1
TGTGCCAGCAGCCAATCTACAGGGGGCCCTTCGAGGGCCACAGATACGCAGTATTTT
CASSQSTGGPSRATDTQYF
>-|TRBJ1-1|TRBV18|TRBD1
TGTGCCAGCTCACCGGGACAGGGGGCTTTCTTT
CASSPGQGAFF
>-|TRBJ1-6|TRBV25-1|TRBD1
TGTGCCAGCAAAAAGGACAGGGGGGTTGGTTCACCCCTCCACTTT
CASKKDRGVGSPLHF
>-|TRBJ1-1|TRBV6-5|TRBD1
TGTGCCAGCAGCTCGAGCCGGGACAGGGTCGCTGAAGCTTTCTTT
CASSSSRDRVAEAFF
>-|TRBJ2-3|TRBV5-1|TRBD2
TGCGCCAGCAGGGAGGTAGCGGGTTCTAGCACAGATACGCAGTATTTT
CASREVAGSSTDTQYF
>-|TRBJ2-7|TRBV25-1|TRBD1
TGTGCCAGCAGTGCCCGACAGGGGGCCTACGAGCAGTACTTC
CASSARQGAYEQYF
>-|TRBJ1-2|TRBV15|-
TGTGCCACCAGCCCTTCAGGGAGGGGCGAGGACACCTTC
CATSPSGRGEDTF
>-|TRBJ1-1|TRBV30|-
TGTGCCTGGAGTGAGCCGAGTATGAACACTGAAGCTTTCTTT
CAWSEPSMNTEAFF
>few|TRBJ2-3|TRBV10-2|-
TGCGCCAGCAGTGAGCCCCGCGGTAGCACAGATACGCAGTATTTT
CASSEPRGSTDTQYF
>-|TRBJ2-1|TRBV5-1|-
TGCGCCAGCAGCTTTGGAGGGGGCAAGGGTGGTGAGCAGTTCTTC
CASSFGGGKGGEQFF
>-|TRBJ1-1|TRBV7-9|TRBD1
TGTGCCAGCAGCCTATCGGGACAGGGGGCTACTGAAGCTTTCTTT
CASSLSGQGATEAFF
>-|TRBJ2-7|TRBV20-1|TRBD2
TGCAGTGCTAGTCTTAGCGGGAGGGCCACCGAGCAGTACTTC
CSASLSGRATEQYF
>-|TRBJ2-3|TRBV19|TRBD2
TGTGCCAGTAGTATTGGAAGCGGGATCACAGATACGCAGTATTTT
CASSIGSGITDTQYF
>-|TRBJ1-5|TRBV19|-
TGTGCCAGTAGTATGATCTGGAGTCAGCCCCAGCATTTT
CASSMIWSQPQHF
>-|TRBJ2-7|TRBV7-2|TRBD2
TGTGCCAGCAGCCAACTCCTAGCGGGAATCGAGCAGTACTTC
CASSQLLAGIEQYF
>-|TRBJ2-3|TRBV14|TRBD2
TGTGCCAGCAGCCGTGGACTAGTGTCAGATACGCAGTATTTT
CASSRGLVSDTQYF
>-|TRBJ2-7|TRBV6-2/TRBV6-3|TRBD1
TGTGCCAGCAGTTACCACCGCCTGAGGGACAGGGTTCACGAGCAGTACTTC
CASSYHRLRDRVHEQYF
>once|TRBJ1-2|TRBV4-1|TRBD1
TGCGCCAGCAGCCGAGAAGACTACGGGACAGCAAATGTCCATGGCTACACCTTC
CASSREDYGTANVHGYTF
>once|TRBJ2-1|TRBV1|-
TGCACCAGCAGCCAAGTACTAGCGGGCCTCTCCTACAATGAGCAGTTCTTC
CTSSQVLAGLSYNEQFF
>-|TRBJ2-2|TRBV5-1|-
TGCGCCAGCAGCTTGGACAGGCAGAACACCGGGGAGCTGTTTTTT
CASSLDRQNTGELFF
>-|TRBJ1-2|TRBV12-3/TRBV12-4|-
TGTGCCAGCAGTTTAACGGATGGCTACACCTTC
CASSLTDGYTF
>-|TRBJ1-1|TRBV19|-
TGTGCCAGTAGTTGGAGGGGGGGAGAAGCTTTCTTT
CASSWRGGEAFF
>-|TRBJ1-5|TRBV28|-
TGTGCCAGCAGACCATCGGGGGGGGGTCAGCCCCAGCATTTT
CASRPSGGGQPQHF
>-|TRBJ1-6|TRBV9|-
TGTGCCAGCAGCGTAGAGGCAGGGGCAAATTCACCCCTCCACTTT
CASSVEAGANSPLHF
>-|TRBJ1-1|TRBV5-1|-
TGCGCCAGCAGCCAGACAGCAGGGAACACTGAAGCTTTCTTT
CASSQTAGNTEAFF
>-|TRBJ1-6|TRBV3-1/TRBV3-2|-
TGTGCCAGCAGCCAGGCGTTGGGGCGTAATTCACCCCTCCACTTT
CASSQALGRNSPLHF
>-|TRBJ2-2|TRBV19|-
TGTGCCAGTAGTAAACAGGGTACCGGGGAGCTGTTTTTT
CASSKQGTGELFF
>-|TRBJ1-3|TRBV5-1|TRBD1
TGCGCCAGCAGCCAACAGGGGGCTGGAAACACCATATATTTT
CASSQQGAGNTIYF
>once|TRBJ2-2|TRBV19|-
TGTGCCAGTACTAGCTCGACGGACTTGAGGGCCGGGGAGCTGTTTTTT
CASTSSTDLRAGELFF
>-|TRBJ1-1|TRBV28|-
TGTGCCAGTCTCGGTTTGTGGGCTTTCTTT
CASLGLWAFF
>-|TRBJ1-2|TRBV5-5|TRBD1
TGTGCCAGCAGCTCGCCGGGACAGACTAACTATGGCTACACCTTC
CASSSPGQTNYGYTF
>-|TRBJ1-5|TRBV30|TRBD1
TGTGCCTGGAGTCTAGGGGACAGTTATCAGCCCCAGCATTTT
CAWSLGDSYQPQHF
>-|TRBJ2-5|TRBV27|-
TGTGCCAGCAGTTTATTCGGCCGGGGGGAGACCCAGTACTTC
CASSLFGRGETQYF
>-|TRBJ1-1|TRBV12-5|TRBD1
TGTGCTAGTGGTTTGGGGGTTAGGGGGCACACTGAAGCTTTCTTT
CASGLGVRGHTEAFF
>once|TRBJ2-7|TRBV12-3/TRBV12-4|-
TGTGCCAGCAGTCCAACCAGGACCTACGAGCAGTACTTC
CASSPTRTYEQYF
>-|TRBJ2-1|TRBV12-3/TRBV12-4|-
TGTGCCAGCAGTTTAGACAGGTTGGACGAGCAGTTCTTC
CASSLDRLDEQFF
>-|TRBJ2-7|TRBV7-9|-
TGTGCCAGCAGCTTAGCGCGTCCTAGCGTCTCCTACGAGCAGTACTTC
CASSLARPSVSYEQYF
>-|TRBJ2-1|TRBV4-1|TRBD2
TGCGCCAGCAGCCCAATCCGGTGGGCACTAGCGGGAGGGAATGAGCAGTTCTTC
CASSPIRWALAGGNEQFF
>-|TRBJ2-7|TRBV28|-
TGTGCCAGCGGCTTTTACGAGCAGTACTTC
CASGFYEQYF
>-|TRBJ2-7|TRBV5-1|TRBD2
TGCGCCAGCAGCGCGCTAGCGGGGGGCAGCAACGAGCAGTACTTC
CASSALAGGSNEQYF
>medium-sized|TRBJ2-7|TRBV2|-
TGTGCCAGCAGGGCCCGGGGTGACTCCTACGAGCAGTACTTC
CASRARGDSYEQYF
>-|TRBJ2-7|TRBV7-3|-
TGTGCCAGCAGCTTATCGGGTCGGACCTACGAGCAGTACTTC
CASSLSGRTYEQYF
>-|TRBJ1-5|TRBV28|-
TGTGCCAGCAGTCCCCGAGGGGGTCAGCCCCAGCATTTT
CASSPRGGQPQHF
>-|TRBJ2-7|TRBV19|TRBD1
TGTGCCAGTAGTATAACGGGACAGGGGTCCTACGAGCAGTACTTC
CASSITGQGSYEQYF
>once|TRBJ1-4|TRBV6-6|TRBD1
TGTGCCAGCAGTAATCCGGGACAGGGAGGGGAAAAACTGTTTTTT
CASSNPGQGGEKLFF